This is a list of T cell receptor beta chains from one sample in a study of CD8+CD57+ T cells in acquired aplastic anemia. TCRdb itself ran the reads through MiXCR, one entry per CDR3 protein. In the table there are 180,000 or so distinct CDR3 sequences, 40% to 50% of which are singletons. Sequencing input: sorted CD4+, CD8+, or CD8+CD57+ T cells (not recorded which) from PBMCs. The source is a human donor with aplastic anemia. Each CDR3 is given with its conserved first and last residue. Fields, in order: J gene, CDR3 length, clone size, V gene, CDR3 protein. The listing skips clone size in some rows; elsewhere it reads once, few, many or a size class.

>TRBJ1-6|16|many|TRBV7-3
CASSLARFSIGSPLHF
>TRBJ2-3|17|many|TRBV4-3
CASSQDVAGVSTDTQYF
>TRBJ2-4|15|NA|TRBV5-4
CASSLQSGQQNIQYF
>TRBJ2-5|16|many|TRBV7-2
CASSITSGVNQETQYF
>TRBJ1-5|13|many|TRBV9
CASSPALGAPQHF
>TRBJ2-1|13|NA|TRBV20-1
CSAPIAGYDEQFF
>NA|14|NA|TRBV3-1
CASSLAEIPYEQYF
>TRBJ1-1|15|many|TRBV5-1
CASSWSGGGGTEAFF
>TRBJ2-6|15|NA|TRBV2
CASSIDRSGANVLTF
>TRBJ2-3|16|many|TRBV2
CASSRLAGGSTDTQYF
>TRBJ1-1|18|many|TRBV6-2/TRBV6-3
CASSSRVTAPAMNTEAFF
>TRBJ2-5|14|many|TRBV15
CATSRDSPQETQYF
>TRBJ2-2|12|NA|TRBV7-2
CASSPFPGELFF
>TRBJ2-5|15|few|TRBV24-1
CATSDPPGGKETQYF
>TRBJ2-1|17|many|TRBV19
CASTSSMTSGGYNEQFF
>TRBJ2-5|15|NA|TRBV5-4
CASSPLLGQMETQYF
>TRBJ1-2|13|once|TRBV2
CASRDRGHGGYTF
>TRBJ2-5|18|NA|TRBV6-5
CASSYSAPSRGIQETQYF
>TRBJ2-2|13|NA|TRBV7-4
CASSLSDTGGLFF
>TRBJ2-3|15|NA|TRBV10-3
CAISASGTYTDTQYF
>TRBJ2-1|13|NA|TRBV7-8
CASSRRTYNEQFF
>TRBJ1-1|13|many|TRBV7-9
CASSSTGATEAFF
>TRBJ2-5|12|NA|TRBV2
CASNRIRETQYF
>TRBJ2-5|16|NA|TRBV19
CASSSRTSGDRGTQYF
>TRBJ2-1|12|NA|TRBV29-1
CSVALPVGEQFF
>TRBJ1-6|14|NA|TRBV19
CASSIQGDNSPLHF
>TRBJ2-5|12|NA|TRBV20-1
CSAWDSEETQYF
>TRBJ2-5|14|many|TRBV24-1
CATSDFNGGGVQYF
>TRBJ2-1|15|many|TRBV7-2
CASSFRTSSYNEQFF
>TRBJ2-7|21|many|TRBV2
CASSENSGLIGTGWNLYEQYF
>TRBJ2-3|15|many|TRBV19
CASSIGVGPTDTQYF
>TRBJ2-7|11|many|TRBV4-2
CASSQEGEQYF
>TRBJ1-5|18|NA|TRBV13
CASSLGPVLAGGNQPQHF
>TRBJ1-5|14|NA|TRBV15
CATSSQGATQPQHF
>TRBJ2-3|11|NA|TRBV7-4
CASTHTDTQYF
>TRBJ2-1|17|once|TRBV27
CASSLWLGQSSYNEQFF
>TRBJ2-6|15|few|TRBV20-1
CSARPKGSGANVLTF
>TRBJ2-1|13|NA|TRBV24-1
CATGRGGYNEQFF
>TRBJ1-2|12|NA|TRBV19
CASSPQDRSYTF
>TRBJ2-3|13|many|TRBV5-1
CASSPRGSDTQYF
>TRBJ1-6|14|NA|TRBV2
CASSDQGVGSPLHF
>TRBJ1-5|14|many|TRBV12-3/TRBV12-4
CASSFGTRAEPQHF
>TRBJ2-5|16|NA|TRBV5-1
CASSLGASGHQETQYF
>TRBJ2-7|14|once|TRBV5-1
CASEPRDSVRGQYF
>TRBJ2-7|13|NA|TRBV29-1
CSVGARGSYEQYF
>TRBJ1-2|13|once|TRBV5-4
CASSTDRAYGYTF
>TRBJ1-1|14|NA|TRBV29-1
CSVEVWARELEAFF
>TRBJ1-6|14|NA|TRBV2
CASSEGGYVSPLHF
>TRBJ2-2|11|NA|TRBV7-6
CASARAGELFF
>TRBJ2-7|11|many|TRBV12-3/TRBV12-4
CASSLERKQYF
>TRBJ2-5|15|few|TRBV7-2
CASRRRGSYQETQYF
>TRBJ1-1|13|many|TRBV20-1
CSAAGTVNTEAFF
>TRBJ1-2|13|NA|TRBV5-1
CASSLATGYGYTF
>TRBJ2-7|13|many|TRBV6-5
CASRSDGSYEQYF
>TRBJ2-1|15|NA|TRBV5-4
CASSFSGGASNEQFF
>TRBJ1-1|15|few|TRBV25-1
CASSEHKGGISGAFF
>TRBJ1-1|14|many|TRBV5-1
CASSQQGSNTEAFF
>TRBJ2-7|15|many|TRBV5-1
CASNPGLPSSGEQYF
>TRBJ2-1|11|few|TRBV7-9
CASSREGAQFF
>TRBJ2-4|15|few|TRBV15
CATSRSTERGNIQYF